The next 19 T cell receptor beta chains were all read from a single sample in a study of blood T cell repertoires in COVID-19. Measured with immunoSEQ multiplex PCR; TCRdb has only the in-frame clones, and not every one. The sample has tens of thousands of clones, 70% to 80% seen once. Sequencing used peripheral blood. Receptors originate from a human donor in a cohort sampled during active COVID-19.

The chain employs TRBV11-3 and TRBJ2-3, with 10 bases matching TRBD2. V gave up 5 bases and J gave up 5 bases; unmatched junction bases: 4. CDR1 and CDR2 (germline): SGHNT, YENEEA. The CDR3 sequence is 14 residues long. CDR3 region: CASSHRLAGDTQYF. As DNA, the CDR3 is TGTGCCAGCAGCCATAGACTAGCGGGAGATACGCAGTATTTT.

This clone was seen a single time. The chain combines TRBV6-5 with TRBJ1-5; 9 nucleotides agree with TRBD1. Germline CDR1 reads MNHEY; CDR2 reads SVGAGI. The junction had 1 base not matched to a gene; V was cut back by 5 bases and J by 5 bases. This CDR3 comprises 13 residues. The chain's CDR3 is CASSRTGDQPQHF. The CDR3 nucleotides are TGTGCCAGCAGTCGGACAGGGGATCAGCCCCAGCATTTT.

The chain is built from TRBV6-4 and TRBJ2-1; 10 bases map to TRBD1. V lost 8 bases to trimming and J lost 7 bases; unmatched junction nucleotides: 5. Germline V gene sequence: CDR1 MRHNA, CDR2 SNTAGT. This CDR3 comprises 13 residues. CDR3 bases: TGTGCCAGCGGGACAGGGGATAGGAATGAGCAGTTCTTC. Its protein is CASGTGDRNEQFF.

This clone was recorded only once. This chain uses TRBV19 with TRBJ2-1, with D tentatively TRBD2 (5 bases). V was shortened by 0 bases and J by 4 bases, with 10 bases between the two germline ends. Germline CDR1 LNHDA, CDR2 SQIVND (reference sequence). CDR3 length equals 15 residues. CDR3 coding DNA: TGTGCCAGTAGTATAGAGGCGGGTGATTACAATGAGCAGTTCTTC. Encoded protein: CASSIEAGDYNEQFF.

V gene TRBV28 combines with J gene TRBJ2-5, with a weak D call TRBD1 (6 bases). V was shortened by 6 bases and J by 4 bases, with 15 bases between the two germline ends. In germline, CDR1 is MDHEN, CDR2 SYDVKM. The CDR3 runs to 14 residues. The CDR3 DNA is TGTGCCAGCAGCAATCCCGACAGGCGAGAGACCCAGTACTTC. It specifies CASSNPDRRETQYF.

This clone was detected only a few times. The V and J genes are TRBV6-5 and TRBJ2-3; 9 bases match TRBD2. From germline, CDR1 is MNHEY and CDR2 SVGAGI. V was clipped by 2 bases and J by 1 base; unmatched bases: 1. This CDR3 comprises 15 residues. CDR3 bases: TGTGCCAGCAGTTACGGGACTAGCCGCACAGATACGCAGTATTTT. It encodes CASSYGTSRTDTQYF.

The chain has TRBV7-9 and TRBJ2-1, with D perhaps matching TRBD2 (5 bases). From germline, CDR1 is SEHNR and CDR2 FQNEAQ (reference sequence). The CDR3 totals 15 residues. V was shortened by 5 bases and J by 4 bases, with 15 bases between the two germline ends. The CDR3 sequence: CASSAGRVAYNEQFF. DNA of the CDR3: TGTGCCAGCAGCGCCGGGCGGGTGGCATACAATGAGCAGTTCTTC.

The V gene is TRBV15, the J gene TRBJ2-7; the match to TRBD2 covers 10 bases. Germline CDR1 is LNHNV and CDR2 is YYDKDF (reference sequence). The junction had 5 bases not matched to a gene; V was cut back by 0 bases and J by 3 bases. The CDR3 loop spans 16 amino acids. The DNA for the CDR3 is TGTGCCACCAGCAGAGATCTAGCGGGGGCCCGCTACGAGCAGTACTTC. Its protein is CATSRDLAGARYEQYF. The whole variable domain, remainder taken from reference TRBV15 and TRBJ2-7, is DAMVIQNPRYQVTQFGKPVTLSCSQTLNHNVMYWYQQKSSQAPKLLFHYYDKDFNNEADTPDNFQSRRPNTSFCFLDIRSPGLGDTAMYLCATSRDLAGARYEQYFGPGTRLTVT.

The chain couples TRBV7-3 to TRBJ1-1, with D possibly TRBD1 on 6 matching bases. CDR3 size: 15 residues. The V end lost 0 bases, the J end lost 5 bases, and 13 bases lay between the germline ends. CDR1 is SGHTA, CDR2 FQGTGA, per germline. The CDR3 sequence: CASSLTHGGRTEAFF. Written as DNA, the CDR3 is TGTGCCAGCAGCTTAACGCACGGGGGGCGGACTGAAGCTTTCTTT.

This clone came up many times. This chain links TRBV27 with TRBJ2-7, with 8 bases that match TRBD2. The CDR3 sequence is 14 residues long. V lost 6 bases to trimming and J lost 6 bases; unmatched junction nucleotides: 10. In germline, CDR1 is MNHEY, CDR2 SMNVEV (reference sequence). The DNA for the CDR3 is TGTGCCAGCAGCTATAGCGGGATCGGGGGCGAGCAGTACTTC. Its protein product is CASSYSGIGGEQYF.

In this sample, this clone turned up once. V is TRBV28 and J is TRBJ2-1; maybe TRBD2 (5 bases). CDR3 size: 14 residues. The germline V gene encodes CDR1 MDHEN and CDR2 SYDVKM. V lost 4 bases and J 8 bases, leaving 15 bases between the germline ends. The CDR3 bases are TGTGCCAGCAGTTCCCGGGCCGAGGGATATGAGCAGTTCTTC. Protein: CASSSRAEGYEQFF.

The DNA for the CDR3 is TGTGCCAGCAGCCACAGGACTAGCGGGACGGGTGGCACAGATACGCAGTATTTT. The encoded protein is CASSHRTSGTGGTDTQYF. The chain combines TRBV5-8 with TRBJ2-3; 12 bases match TRBD2. Germline lookup yields CDR1 SGHTS and CDR2 YDEGEE. V lost 4 bases to trimming and J lost 1 base; unmatched junction nucleotides: 10. The CDR3 has 18 residues.

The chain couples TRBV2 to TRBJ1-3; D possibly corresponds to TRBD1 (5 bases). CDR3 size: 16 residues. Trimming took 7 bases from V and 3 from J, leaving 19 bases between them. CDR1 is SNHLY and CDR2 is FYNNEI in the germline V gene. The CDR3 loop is CASTGQGGYGGNTIYF. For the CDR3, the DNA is TGTGCCAGCACAGGCCAGGGAGGGTACGGTGGAAACACCATATATTTT.

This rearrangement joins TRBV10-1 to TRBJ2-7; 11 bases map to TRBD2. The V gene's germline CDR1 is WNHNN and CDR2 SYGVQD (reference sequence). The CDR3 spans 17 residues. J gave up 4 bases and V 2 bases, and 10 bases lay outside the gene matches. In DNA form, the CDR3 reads TGCGCCAGCAGTGAGGTCCGGCTAGCGGGAGGTACTTACGAGCAGTACTTC. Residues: CASSEVRLAGGTYEQYF.

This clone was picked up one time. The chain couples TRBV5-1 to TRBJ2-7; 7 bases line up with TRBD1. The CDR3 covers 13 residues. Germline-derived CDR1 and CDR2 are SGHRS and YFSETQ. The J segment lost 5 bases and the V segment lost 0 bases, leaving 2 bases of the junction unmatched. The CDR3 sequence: CASSLDRGNEQYF. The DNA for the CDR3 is TGCGCCAGCAGCTTGGACAGGGGAAACGAGCAGTACTTC.

In DNA, the CDR3 is TGTGCCAGTAGCACACAGGGGGGCCAAGCCTACAATGAGCAGTTCTTC. Translation: CASSTQGGQAYNEQFF. The V gene is TRBV19, the J gene TRBJ2-1; 8 bases are shared with TRBD1. V shed 6 bases and J 2 bases; nucleotides not matched to a gene: 9. The germline V gene encodes CDR1 LNHDA and CDR2 SQIVND (reference sequence). The CDR3 is 16 residues long.

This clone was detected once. CDR3 in amino acids: CASGRPSEGDEQFF. In nucleotides, the CDR3 is TGTGCCAGCGGTCGCCCCTCTGAGGGAGATGAGCAGTTCTTC. This chain links TRBV19 with TRBJ2-1, with a tentative D call TRBD2 (5 bases). There are 14 residues in the CDR3. CDR1 is LNHDA, CDR2 SQIVND, per germline (reference sequence). Trimming shortened V by 9 bases and J by 8 bases, and 20 bases separated the two germline ends.

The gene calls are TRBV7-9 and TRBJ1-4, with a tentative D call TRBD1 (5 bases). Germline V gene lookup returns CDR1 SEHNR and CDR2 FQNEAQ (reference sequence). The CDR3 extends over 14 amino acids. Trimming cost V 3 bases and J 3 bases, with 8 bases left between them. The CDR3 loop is CASSLGGPNEKLFF. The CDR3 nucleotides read TGTGCCAGCAGCTTGGGGGGACCTAATGAAAAACTGTTTTTT.

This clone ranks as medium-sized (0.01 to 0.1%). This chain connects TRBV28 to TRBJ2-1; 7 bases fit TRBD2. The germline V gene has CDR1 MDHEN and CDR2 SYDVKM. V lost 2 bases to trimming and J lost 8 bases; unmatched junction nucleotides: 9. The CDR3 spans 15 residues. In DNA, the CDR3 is TGTGCCAGCAGTTTACTAGCGGATAGAACAGATGAGCAGTTCTTC. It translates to CASSLLADRTDEQFF.